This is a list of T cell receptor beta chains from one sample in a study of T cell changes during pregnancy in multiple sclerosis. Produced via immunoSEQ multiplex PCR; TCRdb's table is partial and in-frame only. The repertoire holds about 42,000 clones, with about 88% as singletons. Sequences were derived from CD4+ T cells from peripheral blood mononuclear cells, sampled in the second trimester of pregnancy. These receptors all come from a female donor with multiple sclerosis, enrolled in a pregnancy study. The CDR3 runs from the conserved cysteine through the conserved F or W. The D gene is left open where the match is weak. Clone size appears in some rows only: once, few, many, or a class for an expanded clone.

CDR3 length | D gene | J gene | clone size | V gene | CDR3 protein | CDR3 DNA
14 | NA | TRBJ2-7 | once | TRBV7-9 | CASSAGQSESGQYF | TGTGCCAGCAGTGCGGGACAGTCAGAGTCTGGGCAGTACTTC
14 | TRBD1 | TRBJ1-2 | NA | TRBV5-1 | CASSDLQGVGGYTF | TGCGCCAGCAGCGACCTCCAGGGGGTGGGGGGCTACACCTTC
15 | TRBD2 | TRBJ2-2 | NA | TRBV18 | CASSQREGPAGELFF | TGTGCCAGCTCGCAGCGGGAGGGCCCGGCCGGGGAGCTGTTTTTT
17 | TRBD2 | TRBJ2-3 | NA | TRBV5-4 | CASIQRGSGRGEDTQYF | TGTGCCAGCATTCAACGGGGTAGCGGGAGGGGAGAAGATACGCAGTATTTT
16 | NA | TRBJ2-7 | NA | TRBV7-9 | CASSPGVGGPLNEQYF | TGTGCCAGCAGCCCAGGGGTGGGAGGGCCTCTTAACGAGCAGTACTTC
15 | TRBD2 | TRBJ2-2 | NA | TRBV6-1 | CASVLAGLNTGELFF | TGTGCCAGCGTGCTAGCGGGACTAAACACCGGGGAGCTGTTTTTT
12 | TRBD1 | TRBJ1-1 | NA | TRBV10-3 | CAIRDRGAEAFF | TGTGCCATCAGGGACAGGGGAGCTGAAGCTTTCTTT
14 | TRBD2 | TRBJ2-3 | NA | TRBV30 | CAWTLPGLAGIKYF | TGTGCCTGGACCCTCCCGGGACTAGCGGGAATAAAGTATTTT
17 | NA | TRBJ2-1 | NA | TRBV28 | CASSNRQGGGLDNEQFF | TGTGCCAGCAGTAATCGACAGGGTGGGGGACTAGACAATGAGCAGTTCTTC
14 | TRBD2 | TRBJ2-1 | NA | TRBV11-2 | CASSPGLEGNEQFF | TGTGCCAGCAGCCCGGGACTAGAAGGTAATGAGCAGTTCTTC
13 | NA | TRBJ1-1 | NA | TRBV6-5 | CASSYPMNTEAFF | TGTGCCAGCAGTTACCCCATGAACACTGAAGCTTTCTTT
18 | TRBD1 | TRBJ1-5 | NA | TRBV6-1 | CASSGGTGLNYSNQPQHF | TGTGCCAGCAGTGGCGGGACAGGTCTGAATTATAGCAATCAGCCCCAGCATTTT
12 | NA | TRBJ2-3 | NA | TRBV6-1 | CASSDRSDTQYF | TGTGCCAGCAGTGACAGATCAGATACGCAGTATTTT